One and the same sample provided the 12 T cell receptor beta chains below, sequenced in a study of blood T cell repertoires in COVID-19. The method was immunoSEQ multiplex PCR; TCRdb's version includes in-frame clones alone and lacks a portion of them. The sample yields tens of thousands of clones, roughly 84% seen once. The sample consisted of peripheral blood. All receptors derive from a man between 50 and 59 years old with active COVID-19.

The V and J genes are TRBV6-1 and TRBJ1-2; 9 bases line up with TRBD1. Germline lookup yields CDR1 MNHNS and CDR2 SASEGT. V was pared by 2 bases and J by 4 bases, with 11 bases of the junction left unmatched. The CDR3 is 17 amino acids. The CDR3 loop is CASSEFNPGQGVYGYTF. In DNA form, the CDR3 reads TGTGCCAGCAGTGAATTTAATCCGGGACAGGGTGTCTATGGCTACACCTTC.

The sample holds one count of this clone. The junction departs from germline at one end; a sequencing error may be responsible. J is TRBJ2-7 and V is TRBV7-2; D is unclear. This CDR3 region has 12 residues. Germline-derived CDR1 and CDR2 are SGHTA and FQGNSA. In nucleotides, the CDR3 is TGTGCCAGCAGCTTAGAAGGCACCGAGCGGTACTTC. Translation gives CASSLEGTERYF.

The genes are TRBV18 and TRBJ2-6, with 10 bases aligning to TRBD1. Germline V gives CDR1 KGHSH, CDR2 LQKENI. This CDR3 comprises 18 residues. With V trimmed by 3 bases and J by 1 base, 6 bases remained unmatched. CDR3 loop: CASSPGRDRGSGANVLTF. The CDR3 DNA is TGTGCCAGCTCACCTGGGCGGGACAGGGGTTCTGGGGCCAACGTCCTGACTTTC.

The V call is TRBV18, the J call TRBJ1-1; maybe TRBD1 (6 bases). The CDR3 runs 15 residues. Germline V gives CDR1 KGHSH, CDR2 LQKENI. The germline V and J ends were trimmed by 6 bases and 0 bases, with 14 bases remaining between them. The CDR3 sequence is CASSEPTGMNTEAFF. CDR3 DNA: TGTGCCAGCTCGGAGCCCACAGGGATGAACACTGAAGCTTTCTTT.

The chain combines TRBV6-6 with TRBJ1-5; D call uncertain. The CDR3 is made up of 16 amino acids. V was clipped by 4 bases and J by 4 bases, with 17 bases between them. CDR1 and CDR2 from the germline V gene are MNHNY and SVGAGI (reference sequence). Here the CDR3 reads CASSSPSFSENQPQHF. In DNA form, the CDR3 reads TGTGCCAGCAGTTCCCCGTCCTTTTCCGAGAATCAGCCCCAGCATTTT.

This clone was picked up one time. The genes are TRBV28 and TRBJ1-6, with D perhaps matching TRBD1 (5 bases). Germline-derived CDR1 and CDR2 are MDHEN and SYDVKM. V shed 1 base and J shed 9 bases, with 13 bases lying between them. The CDR3 runs 15 residues. The CDR3 sequence is CASSLLGGGGSPLHF. CDR3 bases: TGTGCCAGCAGTTTATTGGGGGGAGGTGGTTCACCCCTCCACTTT.

The chain employs TRBV27 and TRBJ2-1; TRBD2 matches at 8 bases. Per the germline V gene, CDR1 is MNHEY and CDR2 is SMNVEV (reference sequence). CDR3 length: 15 amino acids. The V and J ends lost 5 bases and 7 bases, in that order; junction bases with no gene match: 10. CDR3 nucleotide sequence: TGTGCCAGCAGTCTACTAGCGGCTACTGTTAATGAGCAGTTCTTC. Protein: CASSLLAATVNEQFF.

The count of this clone is one. The chain combines TRBV7-3 with TRBJ2-1; 11 bases are shared with TRBD2. The germline gives CDR1 SGHTA, CDR2 FQGTGA. Trimming removed 5 bases from V and 9 bases from J; junction bases left unmatched: 6. The CDR3 totals 14 residues. This chain's CDR3 is CASSIAGGQSEQFF. The CDR3 nucleotides are TGTGCCAGCAGCATAGCGGGGGGGCAAAGTGAGCAGTTCTTC. Full variable domain (rest looked up from reference TRBV7-3 and TRBJ2-1): GAGVSQTPSNKVTEKGKYVELRCDPISGHTALYWYRQSLGQGPEFLIYFQGTGAADDSGLPNDRFFAVRPEGSVSTLKIQRTERGDSAVYLCASSIAGGQSEQFFGPGTRLTVL.

The rearrangement joins TRBV7-6 to TRBJ2-3; tentative D call: TRBD1 (6 bases). Trimming removed 5 bases at V and 1 base at J, with 19 bases between. The length of the CDR3 is 17 residues. Looked up from germline, CDR1 is SGHVS and CDR2 is FNYEAQ. This CDR3 is CASSRSQGALRTDTQYF. CDR3 nucleotide sequence: TGTGCCAGCAGCAGATCACAGGGTGCTCTTCGCACAGATACGCAGTATTTT. The complete variable domain, with remaining parts taken from reference TRBV7-6 and TRBJ2-3, reads GAGVSQSPRYKVTKRGQDVALRCDPISGHVSLYWYRQALGQGPEFLTYFNYEAQQDKSGLPNDRFSAERPEGSISTLTIQRTEQRDSAMYRCASSRSQGALRTDTQYFGPGTRLTVL.

In its sample, this clone was seen a few times. This chain connects TRBV6-2 or TRBV6-3 to TRBJ2-7; D might be TRBD2 (5 bases). V was clipped by 7 bases and J by 4 bases, with 20 bases between them. CDR3 length: 15 amino acids. Germline-derived CDR1 and CDR2 are MNHEY and SVGEGT. The CDR3 DNA is TGTGCCAGCACCCCCGCGGGCCGCGGAGTTTACGAGCAGTACTTC. Its protein is CASTPAGRGVYEQYF.

The chain links TRBV7-9 to TRBJ1-1; no clear D gene. This CDR3 comprises 12 residues. Germline values: CDR1 SEHNR, CDR2 FQNEAQ (reference sequence). V lost 8 bases to trimming and J lost 4 bases, with 11 bases between them. The DNA of the CDR3 is TGTGCCAGCTCGGGGATCGGCACTGAAGCTTTCTTT. Amino acids: CASSGIGTEAFF.

The J gene is TRBJ1-1, the V gene TRBV5-5; 7 positions agree with TRBD1. V lost 0 bases, J lost 8 bases, and 4 bases stayed unmatched. Germline CDR1 is SGHKS and CDR2 is YYEKEE (reference sequence). CDR3 size: 13 residues. For the CDR3, the DNA is TGTGCCAGCAGCTTGGTTCACAGGGGAGAAGCTTTCTTT. This encodes CASSLVHRGEAFF.